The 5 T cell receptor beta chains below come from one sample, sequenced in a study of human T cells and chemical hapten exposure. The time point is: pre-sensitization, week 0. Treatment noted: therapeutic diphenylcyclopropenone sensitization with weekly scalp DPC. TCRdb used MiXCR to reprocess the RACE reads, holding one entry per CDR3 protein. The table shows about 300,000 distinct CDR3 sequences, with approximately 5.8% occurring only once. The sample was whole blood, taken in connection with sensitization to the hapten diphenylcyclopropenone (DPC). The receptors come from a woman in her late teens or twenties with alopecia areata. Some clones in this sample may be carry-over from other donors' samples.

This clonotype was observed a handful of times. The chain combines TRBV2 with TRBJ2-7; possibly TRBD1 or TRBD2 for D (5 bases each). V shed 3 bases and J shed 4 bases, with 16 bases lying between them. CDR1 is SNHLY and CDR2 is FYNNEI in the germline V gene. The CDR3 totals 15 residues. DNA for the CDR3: TGTGCCAGCAGTGAGCCCGGGACCGCTTTATACGAGCAGTACTTC. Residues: CASSEPGTALYEQYF.

The CDR3 here is CASRRDGPNTEAFF. The CDR3 DNA reads TGTGCCAGCAGACGGGACGGCCCGAACACTGAAGCTTTCTTT. The chain links TRBV11-1 to TRBJ1-1, with D tentatively TRBD1 (5 bases). The CDR3 runs 14 residues. Trimming shortened V by 6 bases and J by 1 base, and 12 bases separated the two germline ends. Germline CDR1 SGHAT, CDR2 FQDESV (reference sequence).

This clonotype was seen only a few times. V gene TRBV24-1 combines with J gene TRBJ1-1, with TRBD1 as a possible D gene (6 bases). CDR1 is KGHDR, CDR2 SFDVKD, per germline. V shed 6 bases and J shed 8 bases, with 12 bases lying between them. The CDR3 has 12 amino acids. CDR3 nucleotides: TGTGCCACCAGTCAAACAGGGAAGGAAGCTTTCTTT. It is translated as CATSQTGKEAFF.

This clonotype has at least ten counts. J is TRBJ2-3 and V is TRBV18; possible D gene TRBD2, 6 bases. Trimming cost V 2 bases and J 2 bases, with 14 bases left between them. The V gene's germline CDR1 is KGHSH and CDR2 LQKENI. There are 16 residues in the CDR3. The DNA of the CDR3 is TGTGCCAGCTCACCAGCGTGGGACTCCCACACAGATACGCAGTATTTT. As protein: CASSPAWDSHTDTQYF.

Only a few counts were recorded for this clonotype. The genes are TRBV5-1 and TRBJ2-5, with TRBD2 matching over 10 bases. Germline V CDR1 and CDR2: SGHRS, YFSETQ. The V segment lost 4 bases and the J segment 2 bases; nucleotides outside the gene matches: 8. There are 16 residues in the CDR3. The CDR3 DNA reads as TGCGCCAGCAGCAGCGGGACTAGCGCTATTCAAGAGACCCAGTACTTC. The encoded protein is CASSSGTSAIQETQYF.